The 24 T cell receptor beta chains given below trace back to one sample, sequenced in a study of T cells in Graves' hyperthyroidism and ophthalmopathy. RNA transcripts provided the source from which TCR beta CDR3 regions were amplified. With the HTBI primer set, the TCR CDR3 went through a first round of RT-PCR. TCRdb re-called the multiplex PCR reads with MiXCR, one entry per CDR3 protein. Of hundreds of thousands of distinct CDR3 sequences listed, approximately 16% are singletons. The sequenced sample consisted of blood. The receptors were sampled from a woman younger than 30 with Graves' hyperthyroidism.

Comment on this clonotype: It may be a read error: a sequence one base away is much more abundant. This sequence joins TRBV7-9 and TRBJ2-7; D possibly uses TRBD1 or TRBD2 (6 bases each). The CDR3 contains 16 residues. V lost 5 bases and J 2 bases, leaving 19 bases between the germline ends. Germline V gene data show CDR1 as SEHNR and CDR2 as FQNEAQ (reference sequence). Here the CDR3 DNA reads TGTGCCAGCAGCCCGCAAGGGGGGACAAGCCCCTACGAGCAGTACTTC. Translation gives CASSPQGGTSPYEQYF.

This clonotype has at least ten counts. The gene calls are TRBV6-5 and TRBJ1-2, with D uncertain. The CDR3 covers 14 residues. Germline loops: CDR1 MNHEY, CDR2 SVGAGI. V was clipped by 0 bases and J by 8 bases, with 13 bases between them. CDR3: CASSYSTGRGGYTF. CDR3 nucleotide sequence: TGTGCCAGCAGTTACTCAACTGGCCGTGGGGGCTACACCTTC.

The chain combines TRBV6-1 with TRBJ2-7; D perhaps matches TRBD2 (6 bases). Germline CDR1 and CDR2: MNHNS and SASEGT. V lost 8 bases, J lost 0 bases, and 17 bases lay in between. This CDR3 spans 15 amino acids. The CDR3 is CASLDPPGLSYEQYF. Written as DNA, the CDR3 is TGTGCCAGCCTAGACCCCCCGGGACTCTCCTACGAGCAGTACTTC.

The chain employs TRBV3-1 and TRBJ1-4; no clear D. This CDR3 has 15 amino acids. V was pared by 1 base and J by 6 bases, with 12 bases between. Germline V lookup: CDR1 LGHDT, CDR2 YNNKEL (reference sequence). The CDR3 is CASSQGPGRDEKLFF. The DNA for the CDR3 is TGTGCCAGCAGCCAAGGCCCCGGTCGGGATGAAAAACTGTTTTTT. The complete variable domain, with remaining parts taken from reference TRBV3-1 and TRBJ1-4, reads DTAVSQTPKYLVTQMGNDKSIKCEQNLGHDTMYWYKQDSKKFLKIMFSYNNKELIINETVPNRFSPKSPDKAHLNLHINSLELGDSAVYFCASSQGPGRDEKLFFGSGTQLSVL.

This clonotype was found many times. J is TRBJ2-7 and V is TRBV4-1; 10 bases align to TRBD1. This CDR3 is 16 amino acids long. The ends lost 1 base at V and 8 bases at J; junction bases unmatched: 11. From germline, CDR1 is MGHRA and CDR2 YSYEKL. The CDR3 reads CASSQGLDRGRRKQYF. CDR3 coding DNA: TGCGCCAGCAGCCAAGGACTCGACAGGGGGCGTCGGAAGCAGTACTTC.

The chain carries TRBV27 and TRBJ2-2; D remains unclear. V lost 7 bases, J lost 7 bases, and 13 bases lay in between. Germline V gene data show CDR1 as MNHEY and CDR2 as SMNVEV (reference sequence). The CDR3 covers 13 residues. The CDR3 protein is CASKRSPGGELFF. In DNA form, the CDR3 reads TGTGCCAGCAAGCGATCCCCCGGCGGGGAGCTGTTTTTT.

The chain couples TRBV5-6 to TRBJ2-4, with a weak D call TRBD2 (5 bases). Trimming pared 1 base from V and 0 bases from J, leaving 11 bases between. From germline, CDR1 is SGHDT and CDR2 YYEEEE. The CDR3 is 16 amino acids. This CDR3 is CASSLITGIAKNIQYF. The CDR3 DNA is TGTGCCAGCAGCTTGATTACGGGAATAGCCAAAAACATTCAGTACTTC.

The V and J genes are TRBV20-1 and TRBJ1-1, with no clear D. The CDR3 is made up of 13 amino acids. Trimming shortened V by 2 bases and J by 7 bases, and 14 bases separated the two germline ends. Germline CDR1 DFQATT, CDR2 SNEGSKA (reference sequence). In nucleotides, the CDR3 is TGCAGTGCTAGATTGGCACCTGATAGTGAAGCTTTCTTT. It yields the protein CSARLAPDSEAFF.

This clonotype was observed a few times. CDR3 DNA sequence: TGCAGTGCACCCGACAGGCGGGGGTACAATGAGCAGTTCTTC. Amino acids: CSAPDRRGYNEQFF. V and J are TRBV20-1 and TRBJ2-1, with D tentatively TRBD2 (7 bases). V was cut by 6 bases and J by 4 bases, with 16 bases left in between. The CDR3 has 14 residues. CDR1 DFQATT and CDR2 SNEGSKA come from the germline V gene (reference sequence).

This clonotype was counted ten times or more. The rearrangement joins TRBV28 to TRBJ1-5; TRBD1 aligns across 10 bases. Germline V lookup: CDR1 MDHEN, CDR2 SYDVKM. The CDR3 is 14 amino acids. J gave up 4 bases and V 6 bases, and 3 bases lay outside the gene matches. Here the CDR3 reads CASRRDRGNQPQHF. Here the CDR3 DNA reads TGTGCCAGCAGACGGGACAGGGGTAATCAGCCCCAGCATTTT.

This clonotype has ten or more counts. The chain is built from TRBV11-3 and TRBJ2-4, with D perhaps TRBD2 (6 bases). The CDR3 loop spans 15 amino acids. The V gene's germline CDR1 is SGHNT and CDR2 YENEEA. Trimming shortened V by 1 base and J by 2 bases, and 9 bases separated the two germline ends. The CDR3 DNA reads TGTGCCAGCAGCTTAGTCGGGGGAACCAAAAACATTCAGTACTTC. Protein: CASSLVGGTKNIQYF.

This clonotype showed up many times. This chain uses TRBV6-1 with TRBJ1-1; D is possibly TRBD1 (5 bases). Trimming stripped 5 bases from V and 1 base from J, with 14 bases between. There are 15 residues in the CDR3. Germline V lookup: CDR1 MNHNS, CDR2 SASEGT. The CDR3 loop reads CASSNLGQRNTEAFF. CDR3 nucleotides: TGTGCCAGCAGTAACCTAGGACAAAGGAACACTGAAGCTTTCTTT.

This clonotype showed up many times. The rearrangement uses TRBV7-8 and TRBJ2-3; D remains unclear. The germline gives CDR1 SGHVS, CDR2 FQNEAQ. The CDR3 covers 14 residues. The V end was cut by 3 bases, the J end by 2 bases, with 9 bases between. The CDR3 DNA sequence: TGTGCCAGCAGCTTCGGTGGGAACACAGATACGCAGTATTTT. Translation: CASSFGGNTDTQYF.

This clonotype was recorded at least ten times. The chain links TRBV2 to TRBJ1-5; D might be TRBD1 (5 bases). In germline, CDR1 is SNHLY, CDR2 FYNNEI. This CDR3 contains 13 residues. V was cut by 7 bases and J by 3 bases, with 10 bases left in between. The DNA for the CDR3 is TGTGCCAGCAAGGCAGGGATCAATCAGCCCCAGCATTTT. Its protein product is CASKAGINQPQHF.

The chain links TRBV7-6 to TRBJ2-7, with D tentatively TRBD1 or TRBD2 (5 bases each). The germline V gene encodes CDR1 SGHVS and CDR2 FNYEAQ. Trimming took off 3 bases at V and 2 bases at J, with 11 bases between the two ends. The CDR3 spans 14 residues. The chain's CDR3 is CASSFWDGPYEQYF. In DNA, the CDR3 is TGTGCCAGCAGCTTTTGGGACGGTCCCTACGAGCAGTACTTC.

This clonotype was counted between two and nine times. The chain joins TRBV10-3 to TRBJ2-7; 8 bases fit TRBD2. The germline V gene encodes CDR1 ENHRY and CDR2 SYGVKD. Trimming cost V 2 bases and J 4 bases; bases outside gene matches: 4. The CDR3 runs to 14 residues. The DNA of the CDR3 is TGTGCCATCAGTGAGCCGAGCGGGGGTTACGAGCAGTACTTC. Translation gives CAISEPSGGYEQYF.

The CDR3 nucleotides read TGTGCCAGCAGTTTATTGCCCGGGACAGGCCCGAGTCAGCCCCAGCATTTT. As protein: CASSLLPGTGPSQPQHF. The chain couples TRBV28 to TRBJ1-5; 8 positions agree with TRBD1. CDR1 and CDR2 from the germline V gene are MDHEN and SYDVKM. The V segment lost 1 base and the J segment 6 bases; nucleotides outside the gene matches: 11. CDR3 length: 17 residues. Together with reference TRBV28 and TRBJ1-5, the CDR3 gives the full variable domain: DVKVTQSSRYLVKRTGEKVFLECVQDMDHENMFWYRQDPGLGLRLIYFSYDVKMKEKGDIPEGYSVSREKKERFSLILESASTNQTSMYLCASSLLPGTGPSQPQHFGDGTRLSIL.

This clonotype turned up a few times. A much more abundant neighbour one base away suggests this may be a read error. Here the CDR3 DNA reads TGTGCCAGCAGCCAAGGACGGATTTTAGATACGCAGTATTTT. This translates into CASSQGRILDTQYF. The chain employs TRBV3-1 and TRBJ2-3; D call uncertain. The ends were cut back, 1 base at V and 5 bases at J, with 10 bases in the middle. CDR1 and CDR2 from the germline V gene are LGHDT and YNNKEL (reference sequence). This CDR3 contains 14 residues.

This clonotype was counted between two and nine times. CDR3 nucleotides: TGTGCCAGCTCACCTCAGGGACAGGGAGGGTATTCACCCCTCCACTTT. It codes for CASSPQGQGGYSPLHF. This rearrangement joins TRBV18 to TRBJ1-6, with 9 bases lining up with TRBD1. Trimming cost V 3 bases and J 8 bases; bases outside gene matches: 8. Germline CDR1 reads KGHSH; CDR2 reads LQKENI. This CDR3 is built from 16 residues.

This rearrangement joins TRBV28 to TRBJ1-3, with D perhaps TRBD1 (5 bases). This CDR3 comprises 13 residues. V lost 10 bases and J 3 bases, leaving 13 bases between the germline ends. The germline V gene encodes CDR1 MDHEN and CDR2 SYDVKM. CDR3 DNA: TGTGCCACCGAGCGGGGCGGTGGAAACACCATATATTTT. Amino acids: CATERGGGNTIYF.

In its sample, this clonotype was seen a few times. The chain carries TRBV14 and TRBJ1-1, with D possibly matching TRBD1 (5 bases). The CDR3 spans 16 residues. The V end was cut by 0 bases, the J end by 2 bases, with 13 bases between. Per the germline V gene, CDR1 is SGHDN and CDR2 is FVKESK. This chain's CDR3 is CASSQDLGLGNTEAFF. The CDR3, as DNA: TGTGCCAGCAGCCAAGATCTGGGGCTTGGCAACACTGAAGCTTTCTTT.

This clonotype was seen at least ten times. The V and J genes are TRBV28 and TRBJ2-3, with D possibly matching TRBD2 (6 bases). V lost 3 bases and J lost 5, with 9 bases in between. This CDR3 has 13 residues. Germline lookup yields CDR1 MDHEN and CDR2 SYDVKM. DNA of the CDR3: TGTGCCAGCAGTTTTCGGAGGGTAGATACGCAGTATTTT. The encoded protein is CASSFRRVDTQYF.

The rearrangement joins TRBV5-1 to TRBJ2-3; the D is unclear. Germline V gene sequence: CDR1 SGHRS, CDR2 YFSETQ. Trimming pared 0 bases from V and 4 bases from J, leaving 9 bases between. The CDR3 extends over 14 amino acids. The CDR3 bases are TGCGCCAGCAGCTTGGCCGATAGAGCAGATACGCAGTATTTT. Protein sequence: CASSLADRADTQYF.

The CDR3 nucleotides are TGCGCCAGCAGTGATCCAGGGGCTACTGGCTACACCTTC. As protein: CASSDPGATGYTF. J is TRBJ1-2 and V is TRBV10-2, with D possibly being TRBD1 (6 bases). V lost 3 bases and J lost 7, with 12 bases in between. This CDR3 has 13 residues. The germline V gene encodes CDR1 WSHSY and CDR2 SAAADI.